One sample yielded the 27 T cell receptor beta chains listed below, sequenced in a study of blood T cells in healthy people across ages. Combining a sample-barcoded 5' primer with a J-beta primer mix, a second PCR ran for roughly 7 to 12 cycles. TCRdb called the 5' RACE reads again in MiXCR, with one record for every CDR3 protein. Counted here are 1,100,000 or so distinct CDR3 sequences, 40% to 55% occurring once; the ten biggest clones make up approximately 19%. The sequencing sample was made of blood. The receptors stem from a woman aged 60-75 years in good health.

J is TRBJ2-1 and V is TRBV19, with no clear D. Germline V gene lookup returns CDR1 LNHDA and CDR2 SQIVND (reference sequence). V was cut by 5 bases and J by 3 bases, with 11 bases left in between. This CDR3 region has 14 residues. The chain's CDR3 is CASSEAVGYNEQFF. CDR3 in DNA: TGTGCCAGTAGTGAAGCAGTTGGCTACAATGAGCAGTTCTTC.

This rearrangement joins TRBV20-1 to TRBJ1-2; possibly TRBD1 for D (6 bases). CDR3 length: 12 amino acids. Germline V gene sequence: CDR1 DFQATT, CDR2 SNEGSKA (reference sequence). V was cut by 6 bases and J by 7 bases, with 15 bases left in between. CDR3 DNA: TGCAGTGCCCGACGGGGGGCAGGTGGCTACACCTTC. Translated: CSARRGAGGYTF.

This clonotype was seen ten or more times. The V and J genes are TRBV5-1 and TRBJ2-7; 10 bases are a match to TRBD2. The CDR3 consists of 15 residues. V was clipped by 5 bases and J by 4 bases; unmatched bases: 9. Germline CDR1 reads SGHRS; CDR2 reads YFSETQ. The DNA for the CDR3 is TGCGCCAGCAGACGTCTAGCGGGAGAAGAGTACGAGCAGTACTTC. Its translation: CASRRLAGEEYEQYF.

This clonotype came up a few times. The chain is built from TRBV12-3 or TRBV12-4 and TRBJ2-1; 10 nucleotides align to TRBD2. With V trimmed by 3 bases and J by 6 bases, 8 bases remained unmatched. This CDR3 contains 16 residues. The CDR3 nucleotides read TGTGCCAGCAGTTTTCTTAGCGGGAGGAGAAGCAATGAGCAGTTCTTC. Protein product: CASSFLSGRRSNEQFF.

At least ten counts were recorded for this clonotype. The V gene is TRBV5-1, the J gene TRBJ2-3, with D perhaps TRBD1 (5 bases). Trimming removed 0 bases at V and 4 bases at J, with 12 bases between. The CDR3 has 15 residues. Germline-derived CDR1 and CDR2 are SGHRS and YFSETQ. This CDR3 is CASSLGPRQSDTQYF. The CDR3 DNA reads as TGCGCCAGCAGCTTGGGTCCCAGACAGTCAGATACGCAGTATTTT.

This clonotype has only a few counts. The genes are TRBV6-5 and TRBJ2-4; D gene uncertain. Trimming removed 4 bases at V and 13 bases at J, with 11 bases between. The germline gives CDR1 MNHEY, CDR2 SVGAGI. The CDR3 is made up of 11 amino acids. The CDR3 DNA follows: TGTGCCAGCAGTTCTAGGACGGAGCAGTACTTC. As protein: CASSSRTEQYF.

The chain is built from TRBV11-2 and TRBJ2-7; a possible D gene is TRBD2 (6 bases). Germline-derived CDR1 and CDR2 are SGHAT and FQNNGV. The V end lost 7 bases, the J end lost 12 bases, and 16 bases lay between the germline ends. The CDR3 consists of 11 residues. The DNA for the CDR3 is TGTGCCAGCAACATAGCCGGGACTTCGTACTTC. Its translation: CASNIAGTSYF.

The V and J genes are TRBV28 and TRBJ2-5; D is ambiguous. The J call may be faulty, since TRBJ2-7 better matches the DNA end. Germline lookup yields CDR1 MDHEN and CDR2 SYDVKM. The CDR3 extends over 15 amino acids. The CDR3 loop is CASSLTPDSDYEQYF. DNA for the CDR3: TGTGCCAGCAGTTTAACGCCCGACTCTGACTACGAGCAGTACTTC.

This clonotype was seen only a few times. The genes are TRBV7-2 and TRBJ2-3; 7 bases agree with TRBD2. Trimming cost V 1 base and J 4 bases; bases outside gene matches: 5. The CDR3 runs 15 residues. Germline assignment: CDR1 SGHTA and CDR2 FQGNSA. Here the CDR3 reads CASSLDGGGADTQYF. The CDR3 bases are TGTGCCAGCAGCTTAGATGGGGGAGGGGCAGATACGCAGTATTTT.

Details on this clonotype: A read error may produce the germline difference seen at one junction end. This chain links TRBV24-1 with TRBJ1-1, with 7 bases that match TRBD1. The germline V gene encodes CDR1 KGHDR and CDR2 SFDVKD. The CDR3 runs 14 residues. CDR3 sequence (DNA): TGTGCCACCAAGGCTGCAGGGGGGAACTCTGAAGCTTTCTTT. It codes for CATKAAGGNSEAFF.

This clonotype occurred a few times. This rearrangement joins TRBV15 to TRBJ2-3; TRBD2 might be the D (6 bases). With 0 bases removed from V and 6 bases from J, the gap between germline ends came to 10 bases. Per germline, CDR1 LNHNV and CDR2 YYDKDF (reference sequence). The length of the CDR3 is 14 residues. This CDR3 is CATSRDGSGDTQYF. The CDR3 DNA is TGTGCCACCAGCAGAGATGGTAGCGGCGATACGCAGTATTTT.

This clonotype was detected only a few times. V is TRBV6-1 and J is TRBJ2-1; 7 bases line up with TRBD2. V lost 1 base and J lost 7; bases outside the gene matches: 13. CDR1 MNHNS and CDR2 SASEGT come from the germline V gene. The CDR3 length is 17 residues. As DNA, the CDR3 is TGTGCCAGCAGTGAAGAAGTGGGGGGGACTATGGCTAATGAGCAGTTCTTC. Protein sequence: CASSEEVGGTMANEQFF.

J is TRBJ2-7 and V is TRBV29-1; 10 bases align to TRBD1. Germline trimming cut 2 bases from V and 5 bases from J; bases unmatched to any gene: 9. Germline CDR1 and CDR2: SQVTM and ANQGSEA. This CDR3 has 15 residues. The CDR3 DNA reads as TGCAGCGTTGAACACCAGGGACAGGGGATGGACGAGCAGTACTTC. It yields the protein CSVEHQGQGMDEQYF.

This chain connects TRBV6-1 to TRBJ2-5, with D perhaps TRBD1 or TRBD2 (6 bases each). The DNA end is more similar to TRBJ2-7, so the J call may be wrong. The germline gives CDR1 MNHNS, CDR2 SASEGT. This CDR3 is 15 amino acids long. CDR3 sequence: CASSSQGGTGYEQYF. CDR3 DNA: TGTGCCAGCAGTTCCCAAGGGGGGACGGGCTACGAGCAGTACTTC.

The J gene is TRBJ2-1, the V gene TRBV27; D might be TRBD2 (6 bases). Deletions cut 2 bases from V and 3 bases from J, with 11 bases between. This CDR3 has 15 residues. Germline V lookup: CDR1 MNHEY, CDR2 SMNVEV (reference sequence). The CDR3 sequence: CASSLRGYNYNEQFF. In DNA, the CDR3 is TGTGCCAGCAGTTTACGGGGGTATAACTACAATGAGCAGTTCTTC.

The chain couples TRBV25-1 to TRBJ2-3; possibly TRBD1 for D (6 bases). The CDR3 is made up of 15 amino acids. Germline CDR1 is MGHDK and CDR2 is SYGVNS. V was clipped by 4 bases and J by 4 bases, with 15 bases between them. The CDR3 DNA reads TGTGCCAGCAGTGCCGGGACAAGACGCGCAGATACGCAGTATTTT. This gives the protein CASSAGTRRADTQYF.

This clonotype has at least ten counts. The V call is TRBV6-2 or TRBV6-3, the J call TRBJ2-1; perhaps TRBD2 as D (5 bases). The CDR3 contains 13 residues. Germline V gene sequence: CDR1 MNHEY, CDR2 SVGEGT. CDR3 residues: CSRTSGYYNEQFF. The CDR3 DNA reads TGTTCTCGAACTAGTGGGTACTACAATGAGCAGTTCTTC.

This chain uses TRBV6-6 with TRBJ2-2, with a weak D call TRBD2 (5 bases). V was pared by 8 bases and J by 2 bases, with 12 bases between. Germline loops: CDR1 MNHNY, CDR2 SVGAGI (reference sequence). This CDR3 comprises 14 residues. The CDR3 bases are TGTGCCAGCGTACGGCTAGCCAACACCGGGGAGCTGTTTTTT. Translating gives CASVRLANTGELFF.

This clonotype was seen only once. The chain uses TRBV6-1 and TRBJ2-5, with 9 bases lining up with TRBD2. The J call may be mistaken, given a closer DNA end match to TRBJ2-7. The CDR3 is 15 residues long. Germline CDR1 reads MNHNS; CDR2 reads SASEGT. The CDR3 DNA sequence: TGTGCCAGCTTCGTGACTAGCGGTACCCCCTACGAGCAGTACTTC. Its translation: CASFVTSGTPYEQYF.

The CDR3 protein is CASSYAGVREGDEQFF. The CDR3 DNA is TGTGCCAGCAGTTACGCGGGAGTCCGAGAGGGGGATGAGCAGTTCTTC. This chain joins TRBV6-5 and TRBJ2-1, with a weak D call TRBD2 (7 bases). V lost 2 bases and J lost 8, with 19 bases in between. Germline V gene sequence: CDR1 MNHEY, CDR2 SVGAGI. The CDR3 is 16 amino acids.

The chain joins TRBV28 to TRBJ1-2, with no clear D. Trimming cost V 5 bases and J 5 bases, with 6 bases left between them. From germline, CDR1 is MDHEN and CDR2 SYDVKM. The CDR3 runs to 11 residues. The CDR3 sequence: CASSHTYGYTF. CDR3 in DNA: TGTGCCAGCAGTCACACGTATGGCTACACCTTC.

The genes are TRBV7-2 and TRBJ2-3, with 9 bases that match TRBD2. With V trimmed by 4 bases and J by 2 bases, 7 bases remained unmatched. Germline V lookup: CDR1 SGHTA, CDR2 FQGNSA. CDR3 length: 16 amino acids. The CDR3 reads CASSSGTSFTTDTQYF. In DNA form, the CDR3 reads TGTGCCAGCAGCTCCGGGACTAGCTTTACCACAGATACGCAGTATTTT.

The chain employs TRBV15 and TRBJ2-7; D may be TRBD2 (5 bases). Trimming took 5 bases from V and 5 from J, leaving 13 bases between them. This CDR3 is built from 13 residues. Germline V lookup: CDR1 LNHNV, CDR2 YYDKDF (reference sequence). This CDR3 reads CATSGSDGNEQYF. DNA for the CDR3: TGTGCCACCAGCGGTTCGGACGGGAACGAGCAGTACTTC.

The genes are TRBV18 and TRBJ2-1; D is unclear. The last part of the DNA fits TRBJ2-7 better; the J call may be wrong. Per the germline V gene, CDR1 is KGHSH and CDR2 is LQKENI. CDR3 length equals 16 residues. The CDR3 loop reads CASSPRAGSSYNEQYF. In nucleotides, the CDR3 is TGTGCCAGCTCACCACGGGCAGGAAGCTCCTACAATGAGCAGTACTTC.

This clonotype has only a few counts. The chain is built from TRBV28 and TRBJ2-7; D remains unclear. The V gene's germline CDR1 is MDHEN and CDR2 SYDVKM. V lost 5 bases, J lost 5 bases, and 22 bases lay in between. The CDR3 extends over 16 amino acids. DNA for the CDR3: TGTGCCAGCAGTAAACTAACGGACGGTTTCGATCACGAGCAGTACTTC. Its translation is CASSKLTDGFDHEQYF.

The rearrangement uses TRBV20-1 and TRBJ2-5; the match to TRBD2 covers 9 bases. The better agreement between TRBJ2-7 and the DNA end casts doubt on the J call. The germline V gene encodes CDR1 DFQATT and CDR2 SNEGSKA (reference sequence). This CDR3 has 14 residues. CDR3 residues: CSATLAGPPYEQYF. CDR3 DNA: TGCAGTGCTACACTAGCGGGTCCCCCCTACGAGCAGTACTTC.

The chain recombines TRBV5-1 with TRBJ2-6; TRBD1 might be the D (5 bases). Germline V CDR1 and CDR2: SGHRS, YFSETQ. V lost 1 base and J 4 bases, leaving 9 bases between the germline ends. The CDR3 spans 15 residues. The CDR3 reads CASSLKGNGANVLTF. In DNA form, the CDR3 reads TGCGCCAGCAGCTTGAAGGGGAACGGGGCCAACGTCCTGACTTTC.